This paragraph covers one T cell receptor (beta chain) sequence. The data stem from a study of blood T cell repertoires in COVID-19. In the study overall: COVID-19 samples from acute and convalescent phases originated in the United States, Italy and Spain. Sample material is recorded as cDNA or gDNA derived from T cells, B-cell-depleted T cells, or PBMCs.

Method: immunoSEQ multiplex PCR; TCRdb's copy keeps in-frame clones and lacks some. The data show 250,000 to 300,000 clones, approximately 85% seen once. Unmatched junction bases numbered 5, after V lost 2 bases and J lost 0 bases. The CDR3 sequence is 18 residues long. Germline CDR1 MNHEY, CDR2 SMNVEV (reference sequence). Sequenced: peripheral blood. This TCR was sampled from a woman in her seventies with acute or convalescent COVID-19. The chain is built from TRBV27 and TRBJ1-6; the match to TRBD1 covers 9 bases. In DNA, the CDR3 is TGTGCCAGCAGTTTAAAGGGACAGGGTAGCTCCTATAATTCACCCCTCCACTTT. Encoded protein: CASSLKGQGSSYNSPLHF.